Listed below are T cell receptor beta chains from one sample, sequenced in a study of control samples from healthy donors and cancer patients. Here immunoSEQ multiplex PCR was the method, and the copy in TCRdb shows in-frame clones only, minus some. The table records about 120,000 clones, over 75% of them present only once. Sequenced sample: blood. These receptors were obtained from a man aged 40-49 years in good health. CDR3s include the opening cysteine and the closing phenylalanine or tryptophan. The D gene is left open where the match is weak. A clone size is listed for some rows: how often the clone was seen (once, few, many), or a class if it is expanded.

j_gene	v_gene	d_gene	abundance	CDR3aa	CDR3nt
TRBJ1-4	TRBV5-1	TRBD1	once	CASSYRGANEKLFF	TGCGCCAGCAGCTACAGGGGCGCTAATGAAAAACTGTTTTTT
TRBJ2-5	TRBV11-2	TRBD2	NA	CASSLVRAGTPRQETQYF	TGTGCCAGCAGCTTAGTGCGAGCGGGGACGCCCAGACAAGAGACCCAGTACTTC
TRBJ1-2	TRBV30	NA	NA	CAWSEGRVGGYTF	TGTGCCTGGAGTGAGGGTAGGGTTGGTGGCTACACCTTC
TRBJ2-3	TRBV7-2	TRBD2	NA	CASSLLSLAGGPRDTQYF	TGTGCCAGCAGCTTACTGTCCCTAGCGGGGGGGCCACGAGATACGCAGTATTTT
TRBJ2-1	TRBV25-1	TRBD1	NA	CASSELGQGADNEQFF	TGTGCCAGCAGTGAACTTGGCCAGGGGGCAGACAATGAGCAGTTCTTC
TRBJ2-5	TRBV11-3	TRBD1	NA	CASSSPGGTGQETQYF	TGTGCCAGCAGCTCCCCAGGGGGGACAGGCCAAGAGACCCAGTACTTC
TRBJ1-5	TRBV3-1/TRBV3-2	NA	NA	CASSQAPVGGSNQPQHF	TGTGCCAGCAGCCAAGCTCCAGTAGGGGGTAGCAATCAGCCCCAGCATTTT
TRBJ2-5	TRBV12-3/TRBV12-4	NA	NA	CASRSNSAQYF	TGTGCCAGCAGGTCTAACTCGGCCCAGTACTTC
TRBJ1-2	TRBV6-4	TRBD1	NA	CASSPTGGSNYGYTF	TGTGCCAGCAGTCCAACAGGGGGCTCCAACTATGGCTACACCTTC
TRBJ1-1	TRBV4-3	NA	NA	CASSLELGFGTEAFF	TGCGCCAGCAGCCTGGAGCTAGGGTTTGGAACTGAAGCTTTCTTT
TRBJ2-7	TRBV19	NA	NA	CASSPRTADEQYF	TGTGCCAGTAGTCCCAGGACAGCGGACGAGCAGTACTTC
TRBJ2-3	TRBV4-1	TRBD2	NA	CASSHPGILAGVTDTQYF	TGCGCCAGCAGCCATCCCGGGATCCTAGCGGGGGTCACAGATACGCAGTATTTT
TRBJ1-2	TRBV7-8	NA	NA	CASRPTGTLNYGYTF	TGTGCCAGCAGACCGACCGGGACACTCAACTATGGCTACACCTTC
TRBJ2-1	TRBV6-5	NA	NA	CASRDFQGYNEQFF	TGTGCCAGCCGAGATTTTCAGGGGTACAATGAGCAGTTCTTC
TRBJ2-7	TRBV19	TRBD1	NA	CASNGTGLYEQYF	TGTGCCAGTAATGGGACAGGGCTCTACGAGCAGTACTTC
TRBJ2-1	TRBV7-7	TRBD2	NA	CASSLSDSGAEQFF	TGTGCCAGCAGCTTGTCAGATAGCGGGGCTGAGCAGTTCTTC
TRBJ1-1	TRBV6-2/TRBV6-3	NA	NA	CASSYPGNQAFF	TGTGCCAGCAGTTATCCAGGGAATCAAGCTTTCTTT
TRBJ2-3	TRBV7-2	TRBD1	NA	CASSSTGFRYF	TGTGCCAGCAGTTCGACAGGGTTCAGGTATTTT
TRBJ2-6	TRBV25-1	NA	NA	CASTSAAGANVLTF	TGTGCCAGCACCTCAGCGGCTGGGGCCAACGTCCTGACTTTC
TRBJ1-2	TRBV4-2	NA	NA	CASSQDGQYYGYTF	TGTGCCAGCAGCCAAGATGGACAGTACTATGGCTACACCTTC
TRBJ2-4	TRBV5-8	TRBD2	few	CASRLTGGGKNIQYF	TGTGCCAGCAGACTCACCGGGGGGGGCAAAAACATTCAGTACTTC
TRBJ1-3	TRBV5-1	NA	NA	CASSWDNSGNTIYF	TGCGCCAGCAGCTGGGACAACTCTGGAAACACCATATATTTT
TRBJ1-4	TRBV10-1	TRBD1	NA	CASSENRDSNEKLFF	TGCGCCAGCAGTGAGAACCGGGACAGTAATGAAAAACTGTTTTTT
TRBJ2-7	TRBV7-2	NA	NA	CASSLAAYEQYF	TGTGCCAGCAGCTTAGCAGCCTACGAGCAGTACTTC
TRBJ1-1	TRBV19	NA	NA	CASRRAGTGNTEAFF	TGTGCCAGTAGGCGGGCCGGGACTGGGAACACTGAAGCTTTCTTT
TRBJ2-5	TRBV5-1	TRBD2	NA	CASSLAGRVETQYF	TGCGCCAGCAGCTTGGCCGGGAGGGTTGAGACCCAGTACTTC
TRBJ1-4	TRBV7-2	TRBD1	NA	CASSLDGDRGVVEKLFF	TGTGCCAGCAGCTTAGATGGGGACAGGGGAGTGGTTGAAAAACTGTTTTTT
TRBJ1-4	TRBV6-6	NA	once	CASSRATSNEKLFF	TGTGCCAGCAGCCGGGCCACTTCGAATGAAAAACTGTTTTTT
TRBJ2-1	TRBV6-5	NA	NA	CASSKHPSSYNEQFF	TGTGCCAGCAGTAAACACCCGAGCTCCTACAATGAGCAGTTCTTC
TRBJ1-1	TRBV7-3	NA	NA	CASSLGHANTEAFF	TGTGCCAGCAGCTTAGGGCACGCGAACACTGAAGCTTTCTTT
TRBJ2-5	TRBV9	NA	once	CASSPRPQYF	TGTGCCAGCAGCCCCCGGCCCCAGTACTTC
TRBJ2-3	TRBV10-3	NA	NA	CAISEPRTFQDTQYF	TGTGCCATCAGTGAGCCTCGGACTTTCCAAGATACGCAGTATTTT
TRBJ1-5	TRBV2	NA	few	CASSAAAAGGHQPQHF	TGTGCCAGCAGCGCCGCCGCGGCCGGGGGGCATCAGCCCCAGCATTTT
TRBJ1-5	TRBV19	NA	NA	CASRRGVGGNQPQHF	TGTGCCAGTAGGAGAGGGGTGGGCGGCAATCAGCCCCAGCATTTT
TRBJ2-7	TRBV19	NA	once	CASSSVGAGVYEQYF	TGTGCCAGTAGTTCGGTCGGGGCAGGGGTTTACGAGCAGTACTTC
TRBJ1-5	TRBV6-4	NA	NA	CASSSADNQPQHF	TGTGCCAGCAGTTCGGCGGACAATCAGCCCCAGCATTTT
TRBJ1-4	TRBV5-1	TRBD1	NA	CASSAHAPGQGDEKLFF	TGCGCCAGCAGCGCTCATGCTCCGGGACAGGGGGATGAAAAACTGTTTTTT
TRBJ2-7	TRBV30	NA	NA	CAWSVPWSNQQYF	TGTGCCTGGAGTGTACCTTGGTCCAACCAGCAGTACTTC
TRBJ2-7	TRBV18	NA	NA	CASSTNSYEQYF	TGTGCCAGTTCCACAAACTCCTACGAGCAGTACTTC
TRBJ1-5	TRBV2	NA	NA	CASGWAEDQPQHF	TGTGCCAGCGGTTGGGCAGAAGATCAGCCCCAGCATTTT
TRBJ2-7	TRBV2	NA	few	CASRAPAPRIGQYF	TGTGCCAGCAGGGCCCCGGCACCCAGAATCGGGCAGTACTTC
TRBJ1-3	TRBV11-2	NA	NA	CASSLVAGGPTSGNTIYF	TGTGCCAGCAGCTTAGTGGCTGGAGGGCCCACCTCTGGAAACACCATATATTTT
TRBJ2-5	TRBV28	NA	NA	CASSLPTGQETQYF	TGTGCCAGCAGTTTACCTACGGGGCAAGAGACCCAGTACTTC
TRBJ1-5	TRBV20-1	TRBD1	NA	CSARQGGAQHF	TGCAGTGCCCGACAGGGAGGAGCCCAGCATTTT
TRBJ2-1	TRBV7-9	NA	NA	CASRIGASYNEQFF	TGTGCCAGCCGTATCGGGGCATCCTACAATGAGCAGTTCTTC
TRBJ1-1	TRBV7-3	NA	NA	CASSRFQNTEAFF	TGTGCCAGCAGCCGCTTCCAAAACACTGAAGCTTTCTTT
TRBJ2-3	TRBV3-1/TRBV3-2	NA	NA	CASSQSMVKGPDTQYF	TGTGCCAGCAGCCAAAGTATGGTCAAGGGCCCAGATACGCAGTATTTT
TRBJ1-3	TRBV7-2	TRBD1	NA	CASSSSRQGKGNTIYF	TGTGCCAGCAGCTCGTCGAGACAGGGAAAAGGCAACACCATATATTTT
TRBJ1-3	TRBV3-1/TRBV3-2	NA	once	CASSQASSSGNTIYF	TGTGCCAGCAGCCAAGCTTCATCCTCTGGAAACACCATATATTTT
TRBJ2-3	TRBV4-1	TRBD2	NA	CASSQTSGGAGADTQYF	TGCGCCAGCAGCCAGACTAGCGGGGGGGCGGGGGCAGATACGCAGTATTTT
TRBJ2-5	TRBV7-9	TRBD2	NA	CASSPLKAGGRETQYF	TGTGCCAGCAGCCCGCTCAAAGCGGGGGGCCGGGAGACCCAGTACTTC
TRBJ1-1	TRBV6-5	TRBD1	NA	CASRGQGYTEAFF	TGTGCCAGCCGGGGACAGGGTTACACTGAAGCTTTCTTT
TRBJ1-5	TRBV7-9	NA	NA	CASSLVGASNQPQHF	TGTGCCAGCAGCTTAGTAGGGGCCAGCAATCAGCCCCAGCATTTT
TRBJ1-1	TRBV11-3	NA	NA	CASSLDRVMPEAFF	TGTGCCAGCAGCTTAGACAGGGTCATGCCTGAAGCTTTCTTT
TRBJ1-2	TRBV12-3/TRBV12-4	NA	NA	CASSYRHNGYTF	TGTGCCAGCAGTTATCGGCATAATGGCTACACCTTC